This TCR beta chain derives from a study of T-cell reconstitution after alpha-beta-depleted transplantation in children. General study findings and limits: Newly made T cells mostly supplied T-cell counts and diversity one year after transplant.

The TCRbeta library incorporated unique molecular identifiers. Via MiXCR, TCRdb re-called the PCR reads, giving one row per CDR3 protein. The sample gives 70,000 or so distinct CDR3 sequences, approximately 10% of which show up once; roughly an eighth is in the top ten. The germline gives CDR1 LGHNA, CDR2 YSLEER. This CDR3 is 19 amino acids long. Trimming stripped 0 bases from V and 6 bases from J, with 25 bases between. In its sample, this clonotype was seen many times. Its target is unknown. The rearrangement links TRBV4-3 to TRBJ2-3; possible D gene TRBD2, 6 bases. The TCR was taken from a boy under 18 with acute myeloid leukemia, due to receive a stem cell transplant. The input for sequencing was PBMCs, taken before TCRalphabeta/CD19-depleted stem cell transplant. CDR3 sequence: CASSQDRSGPLGGADTQYF. CDR3 nucleotides: TGCGCCAGCAGCCAAGATCGGAGCGGACCACTGGGGGGAGCGGATACGCAGTATTTT.